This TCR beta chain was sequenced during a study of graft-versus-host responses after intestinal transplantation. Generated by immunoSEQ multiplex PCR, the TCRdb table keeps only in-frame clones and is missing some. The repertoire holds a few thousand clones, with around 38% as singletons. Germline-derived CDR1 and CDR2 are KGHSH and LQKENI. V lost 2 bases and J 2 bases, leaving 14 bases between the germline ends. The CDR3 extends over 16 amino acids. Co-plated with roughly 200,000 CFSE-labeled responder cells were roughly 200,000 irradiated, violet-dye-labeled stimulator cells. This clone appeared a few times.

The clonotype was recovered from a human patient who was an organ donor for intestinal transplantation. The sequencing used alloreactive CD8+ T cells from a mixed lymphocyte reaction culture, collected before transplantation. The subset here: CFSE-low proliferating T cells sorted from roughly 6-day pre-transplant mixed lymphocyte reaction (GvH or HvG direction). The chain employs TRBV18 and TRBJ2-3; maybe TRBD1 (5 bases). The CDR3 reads CASSPGALLYTDTQYF. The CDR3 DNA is TGTGCCAGCTCACCAGGGGCGCTGCTTTACACAGATACGCAGTATTTT.